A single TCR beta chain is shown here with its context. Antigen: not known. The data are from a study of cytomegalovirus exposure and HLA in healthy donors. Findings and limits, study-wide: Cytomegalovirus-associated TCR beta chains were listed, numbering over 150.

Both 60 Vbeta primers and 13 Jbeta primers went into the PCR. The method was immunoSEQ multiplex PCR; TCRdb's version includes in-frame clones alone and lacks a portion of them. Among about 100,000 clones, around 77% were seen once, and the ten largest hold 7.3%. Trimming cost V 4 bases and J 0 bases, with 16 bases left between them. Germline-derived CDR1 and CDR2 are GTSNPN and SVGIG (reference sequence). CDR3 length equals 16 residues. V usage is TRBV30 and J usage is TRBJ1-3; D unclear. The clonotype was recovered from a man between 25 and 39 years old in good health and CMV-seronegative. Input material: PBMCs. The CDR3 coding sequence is TGTGCCTGGACCCCCCCAGGCTTGACCTCTGGAAACACCATATATTTT. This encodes CAWTPPGLTSGNTIYF.